This is a list of T cell receptor beta chains from one sample in a study of T cell responses to AZD1222 COVID-19 vaccine. Sequenced by immunoSEQ multiplex PCR; TCRdb stores in-frame clones only, minus some. Altogether about 67,000 clones are present, around 84% being singletons, with the ten largest covering approximately 21%. The input for sequencing was peripheral blood, taken on day 0 of AZD1222 vaccination. The receptor source for this set is an adult in good health. CDR3s include the opening cysteine and the closing phenylalanine or tryptophan. D genes are given only for firm matches. Not every row has a clone size; where given, it reads once, few, many or a size class.

clone size,J gene,CDR3 length,D gene,V gene,CDR3 DNA,CDR3 protein
.,TRBJ2-7,12,TRBD2,TRBV6-6,TGTGCCAGCAACCCCGGGGGGGCCGAGCAGTACTTC,CASNPGGAEQYF
.,TRBJ1-2,15,.,TRBV30,TGTGCCTGGAGCAGAACACGGACAGCTAACTATGGCTACACCTTC,CAWSRTRTANYGYTF
.,TRBJ1-2,13,.,TRBV14,TGTGCCAGCAGCCCGGACAGAAGATATGGCTACACCTTC,CASSPDRRYGYTF
.,TRBJ2-2,14,.,TRBV5-1,TGCGCCAGCAGCTTGAATCAAGGCGCCGGGGAGCTGTTTTTT,CASSLNQGAGELFF
.,TRBJ2-1,16,.,TRBV4-1,TGCGCCAGCAGCCCGGCGGTTCGTGGGTCCTACAATGAGCAGTTCTTC,CASSPAVRGSYNEQFF
few,TRBJ1-1,13,.,TRBV12-3/TRBV12-4,TGTGCCAGCAGTCCCGGGGTTAACACTGAAGCTTTCTTT,CASSPGVNTEAFF
.,TRBJ1-2,19,TRBD1,TRBV30,TGTGCCTGGATTATAAGACAGGGAAGGCTACCAAGGGCTAACTATGGCTACACCTTC,CAWIIRQGRLPRANYGYTF
.,TRBJ2-7,13,TRBD1,TRBV6-4,TGTGCCAGCAGTGACTCCCCAGGGGGTGAGCAGTACTTC,CASSDSPGGEQYF
.,TRBJ1-2,15,.,TRBV5-4,TGTGCCAGCAGCTACCCAGGGAGTTTTGACTATGGCTACACCTTC,CASSYPGSFDYGYTF
.,TRBJ1-2,14,.,TRBV6-1,TGTGCCAGCAGTGAACCCAGGGATTTACATGGCTACACCTTC,CASSEPRDLHGYTF
.,TRBJ1-5,15,TRBD1,TRBV28,TGTGCCAGCAGTTCAAAGGACAGGGTACGGCAGCCCCAGCATTTT,CASSSKDRVRQPQHF
.,TRBJ2-7,16,.,TRBV7-9,TGTGCCAGCAGTTTACCGCCCGGGACAACCGAGTACGAGCAGTACTTC,CASSLPPGTTEYEQYF
.,TRBJ2-5,13,.,TRBV7-2,TGTGCCAGCAGCTTGGAACAGGGTCGGACCCAGTACTTC,CASSLEQGRTQYF
.,TRBJ2-1,14,.,TRBV11-1,TGTGCCAGCAGCTTAGGGCAGGCGGAGCATGAGCAGTTCTTC,CASSLGQAEHEQFF
.,TRBJ2-7,15,TRBD1,TRBV6-5,TGTGCCAGCAGACTCCGGGACAGGGGGCCCTACGAGCAGTACTTC,CASRLRDRGPYEQYF
.,TRBJ1-1,14,.,TRBV15,TGTGCCACCAGCAGGGGGCGAGAGTATACTGAAGCTTTCTTT,CATSRGREYTEAFF
few,TRBJ1-2,13,.,TRBV14,TGTGCCAGCAGCCAAGGTCTAGGCTATGGCTACACCTTC,CASSQGLGYGYTF
.,TRBJ2-1,16,TRBD2,TRBV11-2,TGTGCCAGCAGCCCCGGGACTAGCGGGGCTTACAATGAGCAGTTCTTC,CASSPGTSGAYNEQFF
.,TRBJ2-5,13,.,TRBV7-2,TGTGCCAGCAGCTCGCAAGCGGGAGAGACCCAGTACTTC,CASSSQAGETQYF
.,TRBJ1-1,13,TRBD1,TRBV29-1,TGCAGCGTTCAGGGACAGGGGCGCACTGAAGCTTTCTTT,CSVQGQGRTEAFF
.,TRBJ1-6,14,.,TRBV11-2,TGTGCCAGCAGCTTTTACAGGGACGGGTCACCCCTCCACTTT,CASSFYRDGSPLHF
few,TRBJ1-1,16,.,TRBV2,TGTGCCAGCAGAAAAGCCGAGAGGACATCAAACACTGAAGCTTTCTTT,CASRKAERTSNTEAFF
few,TRBJ2-7,13,.,TRBV6-6,TGTGCCAGCAGTTACGTCGACACCTACGAGCAGTACTTC,CASSYVDTYEQYF
few,TRBJ2-7,15,TRBD2,TRBV27,TGTGCCAGCAGTTTTCTTGCGGGAGGGTCCTACGAGCAGTACTTC,CASSFLAGGSYEQYF
.,TRBJ2-5,16,.,TRBV11-2,TGTGCCAGCAGCTTAGATCTTGGTGGGGGCCAAGAGACCCAGTACTTC,CASSLDLGGGQETQYF
.,TRBJ1-2,14,.,TRBV30,TGTGCCTGGACCCGCTTGGGGGGAGACTATGGCTACACCTTC,CAWTRLGGDYGYTF
.,TRBJ2-3,14,TRBD2,TRBV27,TGTGCCAGCAGCCCGGGACTAGCCCCCAATACGCAGTATTTT,CASSPGLAPNTQYF
.,TRBJ1-1,13,.,TRBV14,TGTGCCAGCAGCCAAGGGAGGAGGACTGAAGCTTTCTTT,CASSQGRRTEAFF
.,TRBJ1-4,14,.,TRBV5-1,TGCGCCAGCAGCTTCGGCGAGAAGAATGAAAAACTGTTTTTT,CASSFGEKNEKLFF
few,TRBJ2-3,13,.,TRBV15,TGTGCCACCGGAGGACTCAGCACAGATACGCAGTATTTT,CATGGLSTDTQYF
.,TRBJ2-2,13,.,TRBV19,TGTGCCAGTAGTATACAGGCTCCAGGGGAGCTGTTTTTT,CASSIQAPGELFF
.,TRBJ1-1,18,TRBD1,TRBV9,TGTGCCAGCAGCGTAGGTCGAGGGGACAGGGGGGTCTTAACTGAAGCTTTCTTT,CASSVGRGDRGVLTEAFF
.,TRBJ1-2,13,.,TRBV4-2,TGTGCCAGCAGCGGGACCGCTAACTATGGCTACACCTTC,CASSGTANYGYTF
.,TRBJ2-3,19,TRBD2,TRBV4-2,TGTGCCAGCAGCCTCGGGACTAGGGGGGGGGCGGGTGGCACAGATACGCAGTATTTT,CASSLGTRGGAGGTDTQYF
.,TRBJ2-7,15,.,TRBV5-6,TGTGCCAGCAGCTTGGAGGTTGCAGGGAACTACGAGCAGTACTTC,CASSLEVAGNYEQYF
.,TRBJ1-2,12,.,TRBV10-3,TGTGCCATCAGTGCAACATCGGAAGGCTACACCTTC,CAISATSEGYTF
.,TRBJ1-5,16,.,TRBV6-5,TGTGCCAGCAGTTACTCCGGGGTCGGAAGCAATCAGCCCCAGCATTTT,CASSYSGVGSNQPQHF
.,TRBJ2-1,15,.,TRBV5-4,TGTGCCAGCAGCCCGAGTTGGTTAGCGTACAATGAGCAGTTCTTC,CASSPSWLAYNEQFF
.,TRBJ1-2,15,TRBD1,TRBV7-2,TGTGCCAGCAGCCTCACTCGAGGGGACAGGGGCGGCTACACCTTC,CASSLTRGDRGGYTF
.,TRBJ1-5,15,.,TRBV5-1,TGCGCCAGCAGCTTGGGTGAGGGTCAGAATCAGCCCCAGCATTTT,CASSLGEGQNQPQHF
.,TRBJ2-7,16,.,TRBV3-1/TRBV3-2,TGTGCCAGCAGCCAAGTATCTGGTGGGGGCTCCTACGAGCAGTACTTC,CASSQVSGGGSYEQYF
.,TRBJ1-4,15,.,TRBV18,TGTGCCAGCTCATCCCGGACAACAACTAATGAAAAACTGTTTTTT,CASSSRTTTNEKLFF
.,TRBJ1-4,14,.,TRBV9,TGTGCCAGCAGCCTTCGACAGGAGGGTGAAAAACTGTTTTTT,CASSLRQEGEKLFF
.,TRBJ1-1,10,.,TRBV21-1,TGTGCCAGCAGCGTTCAGGAAGCTTTCTTT,CASSVQEAFF
.,TRBJ2-3,16,TRBD2,TRBV19,TGTGCCAGTAGTATCTGGCTAGCGGGGGCGACAGATACGCAGTATTTT,CASSIWLAGATDTQYF
.,TRBJ1-1,11,.,TRBV29-1,TGCAGCGCCAAAGGGCGCTCTGAAGCTTTCTTT,CSAKGRSEAFF
once,TRBJ2-5,16,TRBD1,TRBV5-1,TGCGCCAGCAGCTTGGCTACTAGGGGGCGCGGAGAGACCCAGTACTTC,CASSLATRGRGETQYF
.,TRBJ2-3,15,.,TRBV5-4,TGTGCCAGCACCCTGGACCCGTCTCGAACAGATACGCAGTATTTT,CASTLDPSRTDTQYF
.,TRBJ1-6,15,.,TRBV21-1,TGTGCCAGCATCCAGACAGGGGGTAAGAATTCACCCCTCCACTTT,CASIQTGGKNSPLHF
once,TRBJ1-2,11,.,TRBV15,TGTGCCACCAGTATCACTAGAGGCTACACCTTC,CATSITRGYTF
.,TRBJ2-7,16,.,TRBV7-2,TGTGCCAGCAGCTTAGCGGCTTTGGCTAGAGACTACGAGCAGTACTTC,CASSLAALARDYEQYF
.,TRBJ2-3,17,.,TRBV19,TGTGCCAGTAGTATGAGGGGGGGGACACCTCTCACAGATACGCAGTATTTT,CASSMRGGTPLTDTQYF
few,TRBJ1-1,15,TRBD1,TRBV19,TGTGCCAGTAGTACCGGACAGGGGATGGACACTGAAGCTTTCTTT,CASSTGQGMDTEAFF
once,TRBJ2-2,14,.,TRBV7-3,TGTGCCAGCAGCTTAACCCGGACGGCCGGGGAGCTGTTTTTT,CASSLTRTAGELFF
.,TRBJ1-6,15,TRBD1,TRBV6-1,TGTGCCAGCAGTGAAGAATGGGACAGGCTGGGACCCCTCCACTTT,CASSEEWDRLGPLHF
.,TRBJ1-6,15,.,TRBV7-8,TGTGCCAGCAGCCGAGCGGGACAATATAATTCACCCCTCCACTTT,CASSRAGQYNSPLHF
.,TRBJ2-7,15,.,TRBV6-5,TGTGCCAGCAGTTACTCGATGGGGGGACCCTACGAGCAGTACTTC,CASSYSMGGPYEQYF
.,TRBJ1-1,14,.,TRBV9,TGTGCCAGCAGCGTAGAAGTAGATCACGCTGAAGCTTTCTTT,CASSVEVDHAEAFF
.,TRBJ2-6,15,.,TRBV19,TGTGCCAGTAGTATCCGAGTGTCTGGGGCCAACGTCCTGACTTTC,CASSIRVSGANVLTF
.,TRBJ2-3,16,TRBD1,TRBV6-6,TGTGCCAGCAGTCACCTAAGACAGGGACAGCCAGATACGCAGTATTTT,CASSHLRQGQPDTQYF